The rows below give T cell receptor beta chains drawn from one sample of a study of vaccination effects on CD4 cells after COVID-19. Sequencing used immunoSEQ multiplex PCR; TCRdb keeps in-frame clones, though not all of them. The sample holds some 25,000 clones, 65% to 85% seen once. Their recognized antigens are unknown. The specimen was CD4+ T cells from PBMCs cultured with SARS-CoV-2 spike peptides, collected before COVID-19 vaccination. These receptors were taken from a human donor who had a prior SARS-CoV-2 infection. Both conserved end residues are part of each CDR3. The order of the fields is V gene, D gene, J gene, clone size, CDR3 DNA, CDR3 protein. The D gene is left open where the match is weak. For some rows the clone size is stated as once, few or many, or as a class when expanded; others skip it.

>TRBV18|.|TRBJ1-4|.
TGTGCCAGCTCACCGTACGGGGGGCTAAGGGAAAAACTGTTTTTT
CASSPYGGLREKLFF
>TRBV6-1|.|TRBJ2-1|.
TGTGCCAGCAGTGAAGCGGCGGGATACAATGAGCAGTTCTTC
CASSEAAGYNEQFF
>TRBV4-2|.|TRBJ1-1|few
TGTGCCAGCAGCCAAGGACGTTTCACTGAAGCTTTCTTT
CASSQGRFTEAFF
>TRBV6-5|.|TRBJ2-3|.
TGTGCCAGCAGTTACTCTCTGCTCCTTACAGATACGCAGTATTTT
CASSYSLLLTDTQYF
>TRBV7-2|.|TRBJ2-1|.
TGTGCCAGCAGCTCCGGGGGTCGGGGGGCCTCGCTTTACAATGAGCAGTTCTTC
CASSSGGRGASLYNEQFF
>TRBV5-4|TRBD2|TRBJ2-7|.
TGTGCCAGCAGCACCGGGACTAGCGGGAGGATGAACGAGCAGTACTTC
CASSTGTSGRMNEQYF
>TRBV10-3|.|TRBJ2-7|few
TGTGCCATCAGTGATGGGGGCAACCATTACGAGCAGTACTTC
CAISDGGNHYEQYF
>TRBV7-8|.|TRBJ2-7|.
TGTGCCAGCAGCCCCACTTTCGAGGGAAATTACGAGCAGTACTTC
CASSPTFEGNYEQYF
>TRBV7-2|TRBD2|TRBJ2-7|.
TGTGCCAGCAGCTCAGGGACTAGCGCCTACGAGCAGTACTTC
CASSSGTSAYEQYF
>TRBV5-1|.|TRBJ2-7|.
TGCGCCAGCAGCTTGTCTGGGGGACCCTACGAGCAGTACTTC
CASSLSGGPYEQYF
>TRBV6-5|TRBD1|TRBJ1-5|.
TGTGCCAGCAGGAAATGGCAACAGGGGAATCAGCCCCAGCATTTT
CASRKWQQGNQPQHF
>TRBV4-2|.|TRBJ1-2|.
TGTGCCAGCAGCCAAGTGGCAGGTAATGGCTACACCTTC
CASSQVAGNGYTF
>TRBV3-1/TRBV3-2|.|TRBJ1-6|once
TGTGCCAGCAGCCAATCTGGGTACGGTTCACCCCTCCACTTT
CASSQSGYGSPLHF
>TRBV18|TRBD1|TRBJ2-7|.
TGTGCCAGCTCCCGCGACAGGGGCTACGAGCAGTACTTC
CASSRDRGYEQYF
>TRBV2|TRBD2|TRBJ2-5|few
TGTGCCAGTGTCGGAGGGCGGGGGGGCCTGGAGACCCAGTACTTC
CASVGGRGGLETQYF
>TRBV28|TRBD1|TRBJ1-5|.
TGTGCCAGCAGTCCACCGACAGGGGGCGGCCAGCCCCAGCATTTT
CASSPPTGGGQPQHF
>TRBV3-1/TRBV3-2|.|TRBJ2-1|.
TGTGCCAGCAGAGAAAAGGGGGGGGGACCCTACAATGAGCAGTTCTTC
CASREKGGGPYNEQFF
>TRBV3-1/TRBV3-2|TRBD1|TRBJ2-5|.
TGTGCCAGCAGCCAAGATCCCAGGGGGCATGGCGAGACCCAGTACTTC
CASSQDPRGHGETQYF
>TRBV18|.|TRBJ1-1|.
TGTGCCAGCTCACTCCTAGGAGGTGTGAACACTGAAGCTTTCTTT
CASSLLGGVNTEAFF
>TRBV6-1|TRBD1|TRBJ1-5|.
TGTGCCAGCAGTGCCCCGCGGGACAGGGTGCCCAATCAGCCCCAGCATTTT
CASSAPRDRVPNQPQHF
>TRBV28|TRBD2|TRBJ2-3|.
TGTGCCAGCAGAGGCCTGAGGCTAGCGGGCACAGATACGCAGTATTTT
CASRGLRLAGTDTQYF
>TRBV13|.|TRBJ1-1|few
TGTGCCAGCAGCTTAAAGTTTTGGGGGGACACTGAAGCTTTCTTT
CASSLKFWGDTEAFF
>TRBV30|.|TRBJ1-2|.
TGTGCCTGGAGTAAGGTTCCAGCTAACTATGGCTACACCTTC
CAWSKVPANYGYTF
>TRBV24-1|.|TRBJ2-7|few
TGTGCCACCAGTGATTTGCCGATCCCACGTCCCTACGAGCAGTACTTC
CATSDLPIPRPYEQYF
>TRBV4-2|.|TRBJ2-2|once
TGTGCCAGCAGCCAAGATTCTTACACCGGGGAGCTGTTTTTT
CASSQDSYTGELFF
>TRBV7-2|.|TRBJ2-7|.
TGTGCCAGCAGCTTCACCAGTGGGTCCTACGAGCAGTACTTC
CASSFTSGSYEQYF
>TRBV7-2|TRBD2|TRBJ2-1|.
TGTGCCAGCACCCACAGTGGGGCTAGCGGGTTGTTAGAGCAGTTCTTC
CASTHSGASGLLEQFF
>TRBV5-1|TRBD1|TRBJ2-1|.
TGCGCCAGCAACACAGGGGTAGTTTTCGGTGAGCAGTTCTTC
CASNTGVVFGEQFF
>TRBV6-5|.|TRBJ2-3|.
TGTGCCAGCGGGTGGCAGGGCACAGATACGCAGTATTTT
CASGWQGTDTQYF
>TRBV11-2|.|TRBJ1-2|few
TGTGCCAGCAGCCCCAGGCTTCTAGACAGCGACTACACCTTC
CASSPRLLDSDYTF
>TRBV7-9|.|TRBJ2-7|.
TGTGCCAGCAGCTTAGTATCGGGGAGAGGCGTCACGACCTACGAGCAGTACTTC
CASSLVSGRGVTTYEQYF
>TRBV5-4|.|TRBJ1-6|.
TGTGCCAGCAGCTTGAGGGGGAGAGGCTATAATTCACCCCTCCACTTT
CASSLRGRGYNSPLHF
>TRBV19|.|TRBJ1-2|few
TGTGCCAGTAACACAATCTCGGGACACGTAAACTATGGCTACACCTTC
CASNTISGHVNYGYTF
>TRBV18|.|TRBJ2-3|.
TGTGCCAGCTCCCCCCTTGGGAATACGCAGTATTTT
CASSPLGNTQYF
>TRBV2|.|TRBJ2-1|few
TGTGCCAGCAGTGAATGGCTAGCGAATGAGCAGTTCTTC
CASSEWLANEQFF
>TRBV7-9|.|TRBJ1-2|.
TGTGCCAGCAGCTTAGTTTCAGGACTGAACTATGGCTACACCTTC
CASSLVSGLNYGYTF
>TRBV25-1|TRBD2|TRBJ2-2|.
TGTGCCAGCAGTACTACACTAGCGGGCAACACCGGGGAGCTGTTTTTT
CASSTTLAGNTGELFF
>TRBV7-3|.|TRBJ2-1|few
TGTGCCAGCAGCTTAACGTGGGGCTTGGGGTATGGGAATGAGCAGTTCTTC
CASSLTWGLGYGNEQFF
>TRBV18|.|TRBJ2-5|once
TGTGCCAGCTCAACAGCTAACCAAGAGACCCAGTACTTC
CASSTANQETQYF
>TRBV20-1|.|TRBJ1-2|.
TGCAGTGGTGGGACCGCCTATGGCTACACCTTC
CSGGTAYGYTF
>TRBV7-6|.|TRBJ1-3|.
TGTGCCAGCAGCTTTGCGCCCCGGGGGGCTGGTGGAAACACCATATATTTT
CASSFAPRGAGGNTIYF
>TRBV6-1|.|TRBJ2-2|.
TGTGCCAGCAGTGAAACGACAGAGAACACCGGGGAGCTGTTTTTT
CASSETTENTGELFF
>TRBV5-1|.|TRBJ1-1|few
TGCGCCAGCAGCTCGACGGCAATGAACACTGAAGCTTTCTTT
CASSSTAMNTEAFF
>TRBV6-5|.|TRBJ2-7|.
TGTGCCAACGAATTCCTCCGGGTCTTGTTCTACGAGCAGTACTTC
CANEFLRVLFYEQYF
>TRBV9|.|TRBJ1-2|.
TGTGCCAGCAGCGTAGGGACAGCTTATGGCTACACCTTC
CASSVGTAYGYTF
>TRBV9|.|TRBJ1-6|.
TGTGCCAGCAGCCTCACCCCCTCCTATAATTCACCCCTCCACTTT
CASSLTPSYNSPLHF
>TRBV15|.|TRBJ1-1|.
TGTGCCACCAGCAGAGATGCAGCGGGGGACACTGAAGCTTTCTTT
CATSRDAAGDTEAFF
>TRBV6-2/TRBV6-3|.|TRBJ2-7|.
TGTGCCAGCAGTTACTCCGACCCTCGGTCCTCCTACGAGCAGTACTTC
CASSYSDPRSSYEQYF
>TRBV7-3|.|TRBJ2-5|.
TGTGCCTCCGCCAGGGGGGCGGGGGAGACCCAGTACTTC
CASARGAGETQYF
>TRBV3-1/TRBV3-2|.|TRBJ1-2|.
TGTGCCAGCAGCCCCGTCGAGCTCACAGGGAGAGGGGCTAACTATGGCTACACCTTC
CASSPVELTGRGANYGYTF
>TRBV7-2|.|TRBJ2-7|.
TGTGCCAGCAGCTTATTGATTACGAGCTCCGGTGCAGGAGACGAGCAGTACTTC
CASSLLITSSGAGDEQYF
>TRBV6-4|.|TRBJ2-1|few
TGTGCCAGCAGTGACTCCCTGGGGACTTCGCAGTTCTTC
CASSDSLGTSQFF
>TRBV18|TRBD2|TRBJ2-7|once
TGTGCCAGCTCACCACCGATTGGAGCTAGCGGGACTGGTGAGCAGTACTTC
CASSPPIGASGTGEQYF
>TRBV19|.|TRBJ1-6|.
TGTGCCAGTAGTATTGGGGGTAATTCACCCCTCCACTTT
CASSIGGNSPLHF
>TRBV6-5|.|TRBJ1-2|.
TGTGCCAGCAGTTATAACGGCCTTAACTATGGCTACACCTTC
CASSYNGLNYGYTF